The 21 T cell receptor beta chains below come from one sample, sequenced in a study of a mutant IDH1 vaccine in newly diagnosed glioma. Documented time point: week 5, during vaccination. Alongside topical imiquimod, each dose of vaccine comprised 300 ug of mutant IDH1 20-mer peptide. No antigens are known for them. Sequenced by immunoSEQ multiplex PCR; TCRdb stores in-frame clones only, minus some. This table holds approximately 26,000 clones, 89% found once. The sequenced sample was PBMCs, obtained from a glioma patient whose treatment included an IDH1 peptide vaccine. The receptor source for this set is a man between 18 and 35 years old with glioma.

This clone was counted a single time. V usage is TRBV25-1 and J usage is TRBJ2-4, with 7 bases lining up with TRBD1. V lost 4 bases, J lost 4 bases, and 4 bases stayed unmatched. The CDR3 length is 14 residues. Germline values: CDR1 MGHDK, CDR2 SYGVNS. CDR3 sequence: CASSGDRGKNIQYF. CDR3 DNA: TGTGCCAGCAGTGGGGACAGAGGGAAAAACATTCAGTACTTC.

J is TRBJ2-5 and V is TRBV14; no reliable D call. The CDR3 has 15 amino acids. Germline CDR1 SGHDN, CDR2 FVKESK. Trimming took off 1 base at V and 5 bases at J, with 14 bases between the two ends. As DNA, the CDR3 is TGTGCCAGCAGCCAAGGGCAGGTCTCCGGGGAGACCCAGTACTTC. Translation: CASSQGQVSGETQYF.

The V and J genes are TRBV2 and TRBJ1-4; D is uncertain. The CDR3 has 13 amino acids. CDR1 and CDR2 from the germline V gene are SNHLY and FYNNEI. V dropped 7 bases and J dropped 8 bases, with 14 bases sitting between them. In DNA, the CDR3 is TGTGCCAGCACCCTCGAGTTAGGGGAAAAACTGTTTTTT. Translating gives CASTLELGEKLFF.

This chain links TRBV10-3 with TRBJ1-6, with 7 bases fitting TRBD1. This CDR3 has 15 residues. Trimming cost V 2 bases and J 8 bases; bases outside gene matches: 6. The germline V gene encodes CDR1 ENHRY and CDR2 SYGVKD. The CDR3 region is CAISEKGAYDSPLHF. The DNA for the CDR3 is TGTGCCATCAGTGAGAAGGGGGCGTATGATTCACCCCTCCACTTT.

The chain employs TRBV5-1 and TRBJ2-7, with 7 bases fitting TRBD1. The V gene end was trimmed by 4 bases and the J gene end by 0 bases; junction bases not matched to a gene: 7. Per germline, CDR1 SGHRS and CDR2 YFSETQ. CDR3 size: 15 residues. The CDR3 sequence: CASSPRQGSSYEQYF. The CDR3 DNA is TGCGCCAGCAGCCCTCGACAGGGCAGCTCCTACGAGCAGTACTTC.

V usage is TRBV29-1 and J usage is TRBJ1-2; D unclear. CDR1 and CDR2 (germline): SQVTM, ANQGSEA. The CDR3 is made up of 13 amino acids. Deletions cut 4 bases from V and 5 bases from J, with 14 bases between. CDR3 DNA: TGCAGCGTTGTCAGGCAGAGGGATTATGGCTACACCTTC. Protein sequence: CSVVRQRDYGYTF.

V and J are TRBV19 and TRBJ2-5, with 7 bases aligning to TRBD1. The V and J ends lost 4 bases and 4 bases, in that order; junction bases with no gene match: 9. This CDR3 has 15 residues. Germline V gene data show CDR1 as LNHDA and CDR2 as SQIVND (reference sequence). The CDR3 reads CASSRGQTFPETQYF. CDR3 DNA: TGTGCCAGTAGTAGGGGACAGACTTTTCCAGAGACCCAGTACTTC. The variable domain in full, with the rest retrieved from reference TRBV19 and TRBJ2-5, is DGGITQSPKYLFRKEGQNVTLSCEQNLNHDAMYWYRQDPGQGLRLIYYSQIVNDFQKGDIAEGYSVSREKKESFPLTVTSAQKNPTAFYLCASSRGQTFPETQYFGPGTRLLVL.

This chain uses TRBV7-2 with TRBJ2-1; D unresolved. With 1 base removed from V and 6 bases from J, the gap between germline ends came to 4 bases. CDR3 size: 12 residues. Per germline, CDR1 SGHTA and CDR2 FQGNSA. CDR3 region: CASSLVSNEQFF. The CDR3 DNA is TGTGCCAGCAGCTTAGTATCCAATGAGCAGTTCTTC.

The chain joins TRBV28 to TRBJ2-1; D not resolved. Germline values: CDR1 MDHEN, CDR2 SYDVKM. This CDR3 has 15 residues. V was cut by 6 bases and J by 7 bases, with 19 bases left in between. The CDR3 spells CASRTSLLRVNEQFF. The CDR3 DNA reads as TGTGCCAGCAGAACCAGCCTGCTTAGGGTTAATGAGCAGTTCTTC.

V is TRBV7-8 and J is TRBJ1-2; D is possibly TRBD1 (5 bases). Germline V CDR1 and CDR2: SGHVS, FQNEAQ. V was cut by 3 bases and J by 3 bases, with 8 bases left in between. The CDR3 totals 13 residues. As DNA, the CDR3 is TGTGCCAGCAGCTTCCAGGGTGACTATGGCTACACCTTC. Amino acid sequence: CASSFQGDYGYTF.

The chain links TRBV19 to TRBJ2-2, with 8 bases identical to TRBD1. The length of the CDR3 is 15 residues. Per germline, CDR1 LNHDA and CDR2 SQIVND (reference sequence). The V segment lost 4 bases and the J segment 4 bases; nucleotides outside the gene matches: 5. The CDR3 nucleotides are TGTGCCAGTAGTAAGGACAGGGAGTTCACCGGGGAGCTGTTTTTT. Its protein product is CASSKDREFTGELFF.

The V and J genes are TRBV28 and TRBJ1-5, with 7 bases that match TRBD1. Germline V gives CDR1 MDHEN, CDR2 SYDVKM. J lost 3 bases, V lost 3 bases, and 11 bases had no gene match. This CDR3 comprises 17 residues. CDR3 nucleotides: TGTGCCAGCAGTTTCTCCCTGGGCAGGGGGAACAATCAGCCCCAGCATTTT. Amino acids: CASSFSLGRGNNQPQHF.

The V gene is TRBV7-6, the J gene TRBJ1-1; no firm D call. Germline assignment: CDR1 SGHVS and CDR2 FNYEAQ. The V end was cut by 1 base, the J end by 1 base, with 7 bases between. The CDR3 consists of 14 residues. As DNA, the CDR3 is TGTGCCAGCAGCTTAGGAACGGGGAACACTGAAGCTTTCTTT. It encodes CASSLGTGNTEAFF.

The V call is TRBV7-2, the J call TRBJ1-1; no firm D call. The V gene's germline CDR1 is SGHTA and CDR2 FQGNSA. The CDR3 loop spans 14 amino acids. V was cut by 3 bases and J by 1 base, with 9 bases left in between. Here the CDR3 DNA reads TGTGCCAGCAGCTTGGGGAATTCGAACACTGAAGCTTTCTTT. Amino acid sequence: CASSLGNSNTEAFF.

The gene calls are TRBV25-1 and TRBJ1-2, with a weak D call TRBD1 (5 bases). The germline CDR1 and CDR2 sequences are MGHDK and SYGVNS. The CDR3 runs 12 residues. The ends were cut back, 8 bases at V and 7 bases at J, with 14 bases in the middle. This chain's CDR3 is CASAWGEGGYTF. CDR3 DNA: TGTGCCAGCGCATGGGGGGAAGGTGGCTACACCTTC.

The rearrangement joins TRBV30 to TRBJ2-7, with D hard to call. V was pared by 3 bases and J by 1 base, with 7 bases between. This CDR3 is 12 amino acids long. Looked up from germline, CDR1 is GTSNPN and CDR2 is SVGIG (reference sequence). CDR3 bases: TGTGCCTGGAGGGTGAGATCCTACGAGCAGTACTTC. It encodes CAWRVRSYEQYF. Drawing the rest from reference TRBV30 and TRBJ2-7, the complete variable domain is SQTIHQWPATLVQPVGSPLSLECTVEGTSNPNLYWYRQAAGRGLQLLFYSVGIGQISSEVPQNLSASRPQDRQFILSSKKLLLSDSGFYLCAWRVRSYEQYFGPGTRLTVT.

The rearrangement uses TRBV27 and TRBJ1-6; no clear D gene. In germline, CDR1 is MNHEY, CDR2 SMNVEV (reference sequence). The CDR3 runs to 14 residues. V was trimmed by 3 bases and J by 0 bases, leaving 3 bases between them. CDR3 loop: CASSFYSYNSPLHF. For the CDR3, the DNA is TGTGCCAGCAGTTTCTACTCCTATAATTCACCCCTCCACTTT.

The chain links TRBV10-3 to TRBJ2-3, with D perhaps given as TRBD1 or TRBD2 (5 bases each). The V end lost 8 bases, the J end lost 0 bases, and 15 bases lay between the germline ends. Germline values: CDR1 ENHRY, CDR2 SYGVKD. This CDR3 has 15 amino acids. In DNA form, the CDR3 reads TGTGCCATCGGACAAGGGACGTTTAGCACAGATACGCAGTATTTT. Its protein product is CAIGQGTFSTDTQYF.

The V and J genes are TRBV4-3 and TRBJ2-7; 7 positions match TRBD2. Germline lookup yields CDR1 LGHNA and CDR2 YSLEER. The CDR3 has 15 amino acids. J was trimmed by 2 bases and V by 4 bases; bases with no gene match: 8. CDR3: CASSLGGERTYEQYF. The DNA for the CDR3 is TGCGCCAGCAGCCTTGGGGGGGAGCGAACCTACGAGCAGTACTTC.

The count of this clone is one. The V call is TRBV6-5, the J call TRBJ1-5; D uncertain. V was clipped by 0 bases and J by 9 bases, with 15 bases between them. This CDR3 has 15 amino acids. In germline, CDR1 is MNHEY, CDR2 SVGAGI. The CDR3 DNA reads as TGTGCCAGCAGTTACTCGTTAAGCAGCGCAGGGCCCCAGCATTTT. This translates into CASSYSLSSAGPQHF.

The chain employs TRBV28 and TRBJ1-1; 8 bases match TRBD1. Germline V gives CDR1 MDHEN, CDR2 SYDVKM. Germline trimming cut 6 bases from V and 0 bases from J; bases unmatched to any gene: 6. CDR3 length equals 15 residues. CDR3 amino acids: CASSPTGVMNTEAFF. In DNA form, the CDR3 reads TGTGCCAGCAGCCCGACAGGGGTGATGAACACTGAAGCTTTCTTT.